The rows below give T cell receptor beta chains drawn from one sample of a study of memory B cells and T cells in multiple sclerosis. These receptors' antigens are unknown. The data were produced by immunoSEQ multiplex PCR, yet TCRdb's version contains in-frame clones alone and is incomplete. The table includes roughly 45,000 clones, roughly 87% detected once. Sequenced material: PBMCs from blood kept in culture. Every receptor here comes from a human donor with multiple sclerosis. CDR3s include the opening cysteine and the closing phenylalanine or tryptophan. Each record gives: D gene, clone size, J gene, V gene, CDR3 length, CDR3 protein, CDR3 DNA. A D gene is named only where the DNA matches it firmly. Size tells how often a clone was seen (once, few, many) or the class of an expanded clone, and some rows leave it out.

D gene: .
clone size: .
J gene: TRBJ1-2
V gene: TRBV30
CDR3 length: 14
CDR3 protein: CAWSVPGAGGGYTF
CDR3 DNA: TGTGCCTGGAGCGTACCGGGGGCGGGAGGGGGCTACACCTTC

D gene: .
clone size: .
J gene: TRBJ1-5
V gene: TRBV19
CDR3 length: 16
CDR3 protein: CASSIDRGYSNQPQHF
CDR3 DNA: TGTGCCAGTAGTATAGACAGGGGTTATAGCAATCAGCCCCAGCATTTT

D gene: TRBD1
clone size: once
J gene: TRBJ1-2
V gene: TRBV11-2
CDR3 length: 13
CDR3 protein: CASSQTGGYGYTF
CDR3 DNA: TGTGCCAGCAGCCAAACAGGGGGCTATGGCTACACCTTC

D gene: .
clone size: once
J gene: TRBJ1-5
V gene: TRBV27
CDR3 length: 14
CDR3 protein: CASSPKSPPEPQHF
CDR3 DNA: TGTGCCAGCAGTCCCAAGAGCCCCCCGGAGCCCCAGCATTTT

D gene: .
clone size: .
J gene: TRBJ2-7
V gene: TRBV28
CDR3 length: 12
CDR3 protein: CATTSPFYEQYF
CDR3 DNA: TGTGCCACGACCTCTCCCTTTTACGAGCAGTACTTC

D gene: .
clone size: .
J gene: TRBJ1-5
V gene: TRBV5-8
CDR3 length: 15
CDR3 protein: CASSLEGHLNQPQHF
CDR3 DNA: TGTGCCAGCAGCTTGGAAGGGCATCTGAATCAGCCCCAGCATTTT

D gene: .
clone size: .
J gene: TRBJ2-5
V gene: TRBV6-5
CDR3 length: 15
CDR3 protein: CASSSPMLAEETQYF
CDR3 DNA: TGTGCCAGCAGTTCCCCTATGCTAGCAGAAGAGACCCAGTACTTC

D gene: .
clone size: .
J gene: TRBJ2-6
V gene: TRBV5-1
CDR3 length: 18
CDR3 protein: CASSPTGLATSGANVLTF
CDR3 DNA: TGCGCCAGCAGTCCGACGGGCCTTGCTACCTCTGGGGCCAACGTCCTGACTTTC

D gene: TRBD1
clone size: .
J gene: TRBJ1-3
V gene: TRBV4-2
CDR3 length: 16
CDR3 protein: CASSQDRTGTGNTIYF
CDR3 DNA: TGTGCCAGCAGCCAAGATAGGACAGGGACGGGAAACACCATATATTTT

D gene: .
clone size: .
J gene: TRBJ1-3
V gene: TRBV7-6
CDR3 length: 18
CDR3 protein: CASSPNFGTSYSGNTIYF
CDR3 DNA: TGTGCCAGCAGCCCTAACTTCGGGACTTCTTACTCTGGAAACACCATATATTTT

D gene: .
clone size: .
J gene: TRBJ2-5
V gene: TRBV4-3
CDR3 length: 14
CDR3 protein: CASSQAGFQETQYF
CDR3 DNA: TGCGCCAGCAGCCAAGCGGGCTTCCAAGAGACCCAGTACTTC

D gene: .
clone size: .
J gene: TRBJ2-1
V gene: TRBV20-1
CDR3 length: 11
CDR3 protein: CSASRTDEQFF
CDR3 DNA: TGCAGTGCTTCCCGGACAGATGAGCAGTTCTTC

D gene: TRBD2
clone size: .
J gene: TRBJ2-3
V gene: TRBV19
CDR3 length: 19
CDR3 protein: CASSIGSGLAGTSTDTQYF
CDR3 DNA: TGTGCCAGTAGTATAGGGTCTGGACTAGCGGGGACTAGCACAGATACGCAGTATTTT

D gene: TRBD2
clone size: .
J gene: TRBJ2-5
V gene: TRBV7-2
CDR3 length: 16
CDR3 protein: CASFTEASGGFETQYF
CDR3 DNA: TGTGCCAGCTTTACCGAGGCCAGCGGGGGGTTTGAGACCCAGTACTTC

D gene: TRBD1
clone size: .
J gene: TRBJ1-5
V gene: TRBV6-5
CDR3 length: 14
CDR3 protein: CASSYVQGNQPQHF
CDR3 DNA: TGTGCCAGCAGTTATGTACAGGGGAATCAGCCCCAGCATTTT

D gene: .
clone size: .
J gene: TRBJ2-5
V gene: TRBV2
CDR3 length: 15
CDR3 protein: CASSEVGAAQETQYF
CDR3 DNA: TGTGCCAGCAGTGAAGTAGGGGCAGCGCAAGAGACCCAGTACTTC

D gene: .
clone size: .
J gene: TRBJ2-1
V gene: TRBV4-1
CDR3 length: 12
CDR3 protein: CASSMTLQQQFF
CDR3 DNA: TGCGCCAGCAGCATGACACTTCAACAGCAGTTCTTC

D gene: .
clone size: .
J gene: TRBJ1-2
V gene: TRBV30
CDR3 length: 14
CDR3 protein: CAWSVRLGNYGYTF
CDR3 DNA: TGTGCCTGGAGTGTCAGGCTGGGAAACTATGGCTACACCTTC

D gene: .
clone size: .
J gene: TRBJ1-2
V gene: TRBV5-1
CDR3 length: 14
CDR3 protein: CASSLDAGGYGYTF
CDR3 DNA: TGCGCCAGCAGCTTGGACGCCGGGGGCTATGGCTACACCTTC

D gene: .
clone size: .
J gene: TRBJ1-6
V gene: TRBV7-2
CDR3 length: 13
CDR3 protein: CASSLEGNSPPHF
CDR3 DNA: TGTGCCAGCAGCTTAGAAGGTAATTCACCCCCCCACTTT

D gene: .
clone size: .
J gene: TRBJ2-2
V gene: TRBV19
CDR3 length: 14
CDR3 protein: CASTMVQNTGELFF
CDR3 DNA: TGTGCCAGTACCATGGTACAGAACACCGGGGAGCTGTTTTTT

D gene: .
clone size: .
J gene: TRBJ1-1
V gene: TRBV5-7
CDR3 length: 14
CDR3 protein: CASSLRGLNTEAFF
CDR3 DNA: TGTGCCAGCAGCTTGCGGGGTCTGAACACTGAAGCTTTCTTT

D gene: .
clone size: .
J gene: TRBJ1-6
V gene: TRBV9
CDR3 length: 15
CDR3 protein: CASSEYAGTASPLHF
CDR3 DNA: TGTGCCAGCAGCGAGTATGCGGGTACCGCTTCACCCCTCCACTTT

D gene: .
clone size: .
J gene: TRBJ2-2
V gene: TRBV4-1
CDR3 length: 16
CDR3 protein: CASSLREQGAAGELFF
CDR3 DNA: TGCGCCAGCAGCCTCCGTGAACAGGGCGCCGCCGGGGAGCTGTTTTTT

D gene: .
clone size: .
J gene: TRBJ1-1
V gene: TRBV4-2
CDR3 length: 14
CDR3 protein: CASSQERRNTEAFF
CDR3 DNA: TGTGCCAGCAGCCAAGAGCGGAGGAACACTGAAGCTTTCTTT

D gene: .
clone size: .
J gene: TRBJ1-4
V gene: TRBV5-1
CDR3 length: 14
CDR3 protein: CASSTGATNEKLFF
CDR3 DNA: TGCGCCAGCAGCACGGGGGCAACTAATGAAAAACTGTTTTTT

D gene: TRBD2
clone size: .
J gene: TRBJ2-7
V gene: TRBV4-1
CDR3 length: 18
CDR3 protein: CASSQESWASGGASEQYF
CDR3 DNA: TGCGCCAGCAGCCAAGAAAGCTGGGCTAGCGGGGGGGCCTCCGAGCAGTACTTC

D gene: .
clone size: .
J gene: TRBJ2-3
V gene: TRBV6-5
CDR3 length: 13
CDR3 protein: CASRDAWTDTQYF
CDR3 DNA: TGTGCCAGCAGAGATGCTTGGACGGATACGCAGTATTTT

D gene: .
clone size: few
J gene: TRBJ1-2
V gene: TRBV10-3
CDR3 length: 12
CDR3 protein: CAISDGNRGYTF
CDR3 DNA: TGTGCCATCAGTGACGGCAACAGGGGCTACACCTTC

D gene: .
clone size: .
J gene: TRBJ2-1
V gene: TRBV9
CDR3 length: 15
CDR3 protein: CASSAGGVTYNEQFF
CDR3 DNA: TGTGCCAGCAGCGCGGGGGGCGTAACCTACAATGAGCAGTTCTTC